Only a few counts were recorded for the clone carrying this T cell receptor (beta chain). Its antigen is not identified. With molecular barcodes, quantitative 5'-RACE was used to make the TCR beta libraries. TCRdb redid the calling of the 5' RACE reads with MiXCR, one entry per CDR3 protein. The data show over 200,000 distinct CDR3 sequences, with about 16% seen just once and 40% to 50% held by the top ten. The data belong to a study of CD8 T cells in ankylosing spondylitis. General study results and limits: One TCR beta motif, made up of roughly eight highly homologous variants, appeared characteristic of ankylosing spondylitis blood. Disease-linked clones proved CD8+ and comparatively uncommon in peripheral blood. The authors reported significant enrichment of disease-linked clones in matched ankylosing spondylitis synovial fluid. There were earlier reports of some motif variants in reactive arthritis synovial fluid and blood.

Per the germline V gene, CDR1 is SGHVS and CDR2 is FQNEAQ. V lost 1 base, J lost 0 bases, and 24 bases lay in between. The CDR3 length is 20 residues. The rearrangement uses TRBV7-8 and TRBJ1-1; D gene ambiguous. The source material was blood, either unsorted or a sorted T cell fraction (not recorded which). The clonotype originates from a male donor with ankylosing spondylitis. The CDR3 region is CASSLGLRPHGPTMNTEAFF. The CDR3 nucleotides read TGTGCCAGCAGCTTAGGATTGCGGCCCCACGGCCCTACCATGAACACTGAAGCTTTCTTT. Looking up the rest from reference TRBV7-8 and TRBJ1-1 gives the full variable domain: GAGVSQSPRYKVAKRGQDVALRCDPISGHVSLFWYQQALGQGPEFLTYFQNEAQLDKSGLPSDRFFAERPEGSVSTLKIQRTQQEDSAVYLCASSLGLRPHGPTMNTEAFFGQGTRLTVV.